This T cell receptor (beta chain) was observed in a study of blood T cell repertoires in COVID-19 (dated by TCRdb to the early 2020s). Looking at the study overall: Collaborator samples came from the United States, Italy and Spain and covered acute and convalescent phases of COVID-19. HLA class I and class II types, where available, came from metadata supplied by the sample provider rather than from assay-based typing. The prospective study material was composed of cDNA or gDNA derived from T cells, B-cell-depleted T cells, or PBMCs. The samples were drawn from the first 160 participants of the ongoing ImmuneRACE study and from 950 to 1,500 subjects provided by 6 global collaborators. The dataset comprised deeply sampled blood TCRbeta repertoires from subjects exposed to, actively infected with, or recovered from COVID-19. The repertoires were released in a freely available public database meant as a resource for research on the immune response to SARS-CoV-2. A de-identified subject ID, COVID-19 status, age in years and sex were almost always included in the sample metadata.

About this clone: No antigen is known for it. Within one base of it there is no much larger clone, and no base qualities were kept.

One collaborating source in Seattle enrolled patients during active infection and followed them longitudinally through the course of disease. Each collaborating institution followed its own protocols to collect whole blood in K2EDTA tubes. For TCRbeta analysis, collaborators shipped samples in one of three forms: frozen whole blood, isolated PBMCs, or DNA extracted from either of those sample types. The germline V gene yields SGHTA for CDR1 and FQGNSA for CDR2. The CDR3 numbers 14 residues from cysteine through phenylalanine. Only the CDR3 portion is preserved as DNA: 42 bases, with reading frame beginning at the first base. Clipping removes 4 bases from V and 2 bases from J, with 0 as the unmatched junction base count. The immunoSEQ Assay, a bias-controlled multiplex PCR, was used to amplify TCRbeta CDR3 regions from genomic DNA. The paper's processing steps were these. The number of nucleated cells in each sample was estimated from the amplification of reference gene primers within the assay. Sequence reads were collapsed and filtered to measure the absolute abundance of every unique TCRbeta CDR3 rearrangement. Productive Simpson clonality was computed per sample as the square root of Simpson's diversity index over productive rearrangements. TCRdb stores this immuneACCESS table with in-frame sequences only. Part of the clones is absent; in the studies checked, under half of the shortfall reflects unresolved V genes, and no reason is known for the rest. From that table come the V and J calls and clone size; the DNA was used to work out D and trimming. The sample profile shows 200,000 to 300,000 clones; roughly 86% of them were found once. About 5% of the sample is taken by the ten largest.

The full study reports these points: Clinical and demographic metadata were provided uncurated, with the amount varying by source and participant.

The chain links TRBV7-2 with TRBJ1-3, with TRBD1 matching 9 junction bases. Sequencing was performed on peripheral blood. The TCR comes from a woman between 55 and 75 years old with COVID-19, enrolled during active disease. The CDR3: CASSWDRAGNTIYF. The bases read TGTGCCAGCAGCTGGGACAGGGCTGGAAACACCATATATTTT.